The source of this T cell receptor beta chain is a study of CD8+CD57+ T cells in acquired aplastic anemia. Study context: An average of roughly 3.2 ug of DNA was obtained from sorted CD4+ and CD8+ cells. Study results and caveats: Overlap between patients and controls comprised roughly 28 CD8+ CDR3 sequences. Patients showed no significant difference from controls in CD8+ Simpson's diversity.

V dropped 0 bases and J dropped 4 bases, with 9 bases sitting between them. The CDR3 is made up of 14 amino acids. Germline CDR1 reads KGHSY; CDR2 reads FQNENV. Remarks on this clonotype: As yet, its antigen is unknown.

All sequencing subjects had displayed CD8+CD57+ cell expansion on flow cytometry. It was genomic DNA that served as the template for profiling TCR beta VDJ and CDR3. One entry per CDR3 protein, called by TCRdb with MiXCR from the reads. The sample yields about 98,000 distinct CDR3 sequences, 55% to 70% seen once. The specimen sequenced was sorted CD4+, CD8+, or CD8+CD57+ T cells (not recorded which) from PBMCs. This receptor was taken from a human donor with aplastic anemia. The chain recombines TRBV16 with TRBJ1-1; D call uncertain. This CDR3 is CASSQSLGITEAFF. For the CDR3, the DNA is TGTGCCAGCAGCCAATCGCTAGGGATCACTGAAGCTTTCTTT.